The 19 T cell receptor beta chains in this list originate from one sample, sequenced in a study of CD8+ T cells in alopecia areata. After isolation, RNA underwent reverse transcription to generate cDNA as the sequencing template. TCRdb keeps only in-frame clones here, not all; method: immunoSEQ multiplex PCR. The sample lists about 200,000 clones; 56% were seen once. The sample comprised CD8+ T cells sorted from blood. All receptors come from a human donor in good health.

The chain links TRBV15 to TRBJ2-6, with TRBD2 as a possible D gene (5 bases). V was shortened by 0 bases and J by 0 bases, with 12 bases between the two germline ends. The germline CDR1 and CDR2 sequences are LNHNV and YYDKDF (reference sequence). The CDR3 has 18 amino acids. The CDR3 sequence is CATSRDQEGSSGANVLTF. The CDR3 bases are TGTGCCACCAGCAGAGATCAAGAGGGCAGCTCTGGGGCCAACGTCCTGACTTTC.

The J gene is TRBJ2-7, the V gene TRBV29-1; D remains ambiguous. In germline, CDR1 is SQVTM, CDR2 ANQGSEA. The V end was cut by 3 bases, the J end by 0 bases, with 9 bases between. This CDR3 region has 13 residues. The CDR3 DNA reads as TGCAGCGTTGAGGCGGCTAGCTCCTACGAGCAGTACTTC. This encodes CSVEAASSYEQYF.

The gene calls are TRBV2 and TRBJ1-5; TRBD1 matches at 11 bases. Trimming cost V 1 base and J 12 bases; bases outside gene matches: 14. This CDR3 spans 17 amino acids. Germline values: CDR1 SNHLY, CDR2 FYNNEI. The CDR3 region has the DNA TGTGCCAGCAGTGAAGAGGTATTAGGACAGGGGGCTGCTAGCCAGCATTTT. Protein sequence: CASSEEVLGQGAASQHF.

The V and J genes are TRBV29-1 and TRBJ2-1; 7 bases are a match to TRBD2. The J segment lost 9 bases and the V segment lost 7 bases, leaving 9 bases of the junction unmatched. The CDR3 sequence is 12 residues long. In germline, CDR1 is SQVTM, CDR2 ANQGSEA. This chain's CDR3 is CSAGRERIEQFF. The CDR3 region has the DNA TGCAGCGCCGGGCGGGAGCGGATTGAGCAGTTCTTC.

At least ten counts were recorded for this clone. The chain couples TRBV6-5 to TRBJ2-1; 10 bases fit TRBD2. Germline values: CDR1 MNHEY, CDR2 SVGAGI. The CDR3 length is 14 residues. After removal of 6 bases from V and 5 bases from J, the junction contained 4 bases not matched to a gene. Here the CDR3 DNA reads TGTGCCAGCAGGGTAGCGGGGGGCCACAATGAGCAGTTCTTC. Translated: CASRVAGGHNEQFF.

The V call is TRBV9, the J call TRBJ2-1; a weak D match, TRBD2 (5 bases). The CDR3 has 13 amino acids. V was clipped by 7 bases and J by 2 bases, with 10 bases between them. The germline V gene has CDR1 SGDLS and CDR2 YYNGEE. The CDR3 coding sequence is TGTGCCAGCGCCCCGGGGACCTACAATGAGCAGTTCTTC. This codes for CASAPGTYNEQFF.

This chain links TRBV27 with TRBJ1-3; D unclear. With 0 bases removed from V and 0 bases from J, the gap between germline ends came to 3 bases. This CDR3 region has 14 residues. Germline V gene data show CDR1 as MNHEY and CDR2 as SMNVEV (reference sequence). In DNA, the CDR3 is TGTGCCAGCAGTTTATCGACCTCTGGAAACACCATATATTTT. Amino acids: CASSLSTSGNTIYF.

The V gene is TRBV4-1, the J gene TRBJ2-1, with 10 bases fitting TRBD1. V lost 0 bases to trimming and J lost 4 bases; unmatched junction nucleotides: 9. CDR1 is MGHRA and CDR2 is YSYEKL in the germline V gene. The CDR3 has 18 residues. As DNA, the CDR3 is TGCGCCAGCAGCCAAGATCTGGGGACAGGGGCGAGATACAATGAGCAGTTCTTC. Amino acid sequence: CASSQDLGTGARYNEQFF.

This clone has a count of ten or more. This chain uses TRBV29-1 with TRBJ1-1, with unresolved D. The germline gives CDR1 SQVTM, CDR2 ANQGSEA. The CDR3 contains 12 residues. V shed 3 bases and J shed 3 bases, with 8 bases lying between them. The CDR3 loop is CSVEVTDTEAFF. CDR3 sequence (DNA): TGCAGCGTTGAGGTTACAGACACTGAAGCTTTCTTT.

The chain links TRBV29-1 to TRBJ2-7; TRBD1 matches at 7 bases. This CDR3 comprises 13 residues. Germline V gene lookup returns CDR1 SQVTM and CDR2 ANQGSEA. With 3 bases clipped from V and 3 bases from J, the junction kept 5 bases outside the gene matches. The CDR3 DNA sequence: TGCAGCGTTGAGACAGGGCAACACTACGAGCAGTACTTC. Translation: CSVETGQHYEQYF.

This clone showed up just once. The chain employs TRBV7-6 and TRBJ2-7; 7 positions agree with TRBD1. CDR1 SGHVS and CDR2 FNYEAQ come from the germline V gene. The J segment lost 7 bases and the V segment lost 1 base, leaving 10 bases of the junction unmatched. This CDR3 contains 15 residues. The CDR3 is CASSLGAGGMAEQYF. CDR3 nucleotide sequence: TGTGCCAGCAGCTTAGGGGCAGGGGGAATGGCGGAGCAGTACTTC.

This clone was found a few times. In nucleotides, the CDR3 is TGTGCCAGCAGCCAGGGGGGGGGTAGCAATCAGCCCCAGCATTTT. Translation: CASSQGGGSNQPQHF. V and J are TRBV11-3 and TRBJ1-5, with TRBD1 matching over 7 bases. The germline gives CDR1 SGHNT, CDR2 YENEEA. With V trimmed by 5 bases and J by 0 bases, 4 bases remained unmatched. The CDR3 extends over 15 amino acids.

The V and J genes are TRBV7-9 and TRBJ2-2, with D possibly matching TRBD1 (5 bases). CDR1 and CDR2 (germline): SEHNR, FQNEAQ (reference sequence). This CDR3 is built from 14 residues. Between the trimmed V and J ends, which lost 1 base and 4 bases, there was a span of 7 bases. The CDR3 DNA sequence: TGTGCCAGCAGCTTAGAAGACAGCACCGGGGAGCTGTTTTTT. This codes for CASSLEDSTGELFF.

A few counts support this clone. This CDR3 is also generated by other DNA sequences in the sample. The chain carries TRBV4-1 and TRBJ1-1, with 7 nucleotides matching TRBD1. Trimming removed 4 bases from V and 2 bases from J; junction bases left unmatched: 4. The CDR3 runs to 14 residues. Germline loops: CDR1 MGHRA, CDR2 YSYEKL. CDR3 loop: CASSPGQVNTEAFF. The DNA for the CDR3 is TGCGCCAGCAGCCCCGGACAGGTCAACACTGAAGCTTTCTTT.

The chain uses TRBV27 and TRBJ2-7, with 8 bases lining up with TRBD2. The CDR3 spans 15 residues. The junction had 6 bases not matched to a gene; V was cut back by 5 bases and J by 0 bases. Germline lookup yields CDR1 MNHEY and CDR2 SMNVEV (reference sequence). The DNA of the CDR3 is TGTGCCAGCAGTCCCTCAGCGGGGGCCTCCTACGAGCAGTACTTC. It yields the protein CASSPSAGASYEQYF.

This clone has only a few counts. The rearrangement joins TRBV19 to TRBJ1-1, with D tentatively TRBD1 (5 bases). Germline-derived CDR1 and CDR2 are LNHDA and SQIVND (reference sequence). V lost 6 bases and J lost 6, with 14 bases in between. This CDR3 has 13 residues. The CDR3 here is CASSTGGSAEAFF. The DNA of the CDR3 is TGTGCCAGTAGCACCGGGGGGTCGGCTGAAGCTTTCTTT.

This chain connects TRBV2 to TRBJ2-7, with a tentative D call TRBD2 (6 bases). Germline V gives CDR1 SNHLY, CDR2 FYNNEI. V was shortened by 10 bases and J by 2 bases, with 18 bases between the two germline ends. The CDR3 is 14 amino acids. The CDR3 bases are TGTGCCATGGCCGAGACGAAGCGGGCCTACGAGCAGTACTTC. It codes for CAMAETKRAYEQYF. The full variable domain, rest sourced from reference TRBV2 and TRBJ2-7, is EPEVTQTPSHQVTQMGQEVILRCVPISNHLYFYWYRQILGQKVEFLVSFYNNEISEKSEIFDDQFSVERPDGSNFTLKIRSTKLEDSAMYFCAMAETKRAYEQYFGPGTRLTVT.

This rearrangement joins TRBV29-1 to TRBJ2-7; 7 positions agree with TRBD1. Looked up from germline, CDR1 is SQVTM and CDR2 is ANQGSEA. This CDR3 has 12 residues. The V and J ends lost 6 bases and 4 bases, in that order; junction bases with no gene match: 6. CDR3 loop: CSVGTERYEQYF. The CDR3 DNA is TGCAGCGTGGGGACAGAAAGGTACGAGCAGTACTTC.

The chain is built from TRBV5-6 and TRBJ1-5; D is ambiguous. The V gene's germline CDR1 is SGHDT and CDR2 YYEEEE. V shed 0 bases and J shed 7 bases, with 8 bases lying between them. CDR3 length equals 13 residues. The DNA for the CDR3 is TGTGCCAGCAGCTTGGGGGTTAGCCAGCCCCAGCATTTT. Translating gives CASSLGVSQPQHF.